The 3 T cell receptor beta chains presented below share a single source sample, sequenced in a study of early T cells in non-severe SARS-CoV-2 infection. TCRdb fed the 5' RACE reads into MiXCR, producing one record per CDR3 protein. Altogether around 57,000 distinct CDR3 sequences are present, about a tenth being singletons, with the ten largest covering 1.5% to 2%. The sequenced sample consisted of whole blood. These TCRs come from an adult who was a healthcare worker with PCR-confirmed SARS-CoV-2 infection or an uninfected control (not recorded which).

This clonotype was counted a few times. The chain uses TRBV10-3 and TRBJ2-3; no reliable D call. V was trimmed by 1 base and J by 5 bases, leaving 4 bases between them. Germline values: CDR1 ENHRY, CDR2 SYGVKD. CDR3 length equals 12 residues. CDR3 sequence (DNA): TGTGCCATCAGTGAGTTAGAAGATACGCAGTATTTT. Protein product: CAISELEDTQYF.

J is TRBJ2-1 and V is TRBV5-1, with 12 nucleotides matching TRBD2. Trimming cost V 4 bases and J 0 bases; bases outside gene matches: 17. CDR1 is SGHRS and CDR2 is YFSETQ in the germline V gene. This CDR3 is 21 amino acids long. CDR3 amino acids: CASSRRTRLAGDSSSYNEQFF. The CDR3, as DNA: TGCGCCAGCAGCCGACGTACGCGACTAGCGGGGGACTCGAGCTCCTACAATGAGCAGTTCTTC.

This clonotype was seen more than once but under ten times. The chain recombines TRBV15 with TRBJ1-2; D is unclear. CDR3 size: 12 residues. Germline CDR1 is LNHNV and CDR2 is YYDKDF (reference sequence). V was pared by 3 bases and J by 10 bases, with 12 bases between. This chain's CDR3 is CATSSGKTAYTF. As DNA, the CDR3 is TGTGCCACCAGCAGCGGTAAAACGGCCTACACCTTC.